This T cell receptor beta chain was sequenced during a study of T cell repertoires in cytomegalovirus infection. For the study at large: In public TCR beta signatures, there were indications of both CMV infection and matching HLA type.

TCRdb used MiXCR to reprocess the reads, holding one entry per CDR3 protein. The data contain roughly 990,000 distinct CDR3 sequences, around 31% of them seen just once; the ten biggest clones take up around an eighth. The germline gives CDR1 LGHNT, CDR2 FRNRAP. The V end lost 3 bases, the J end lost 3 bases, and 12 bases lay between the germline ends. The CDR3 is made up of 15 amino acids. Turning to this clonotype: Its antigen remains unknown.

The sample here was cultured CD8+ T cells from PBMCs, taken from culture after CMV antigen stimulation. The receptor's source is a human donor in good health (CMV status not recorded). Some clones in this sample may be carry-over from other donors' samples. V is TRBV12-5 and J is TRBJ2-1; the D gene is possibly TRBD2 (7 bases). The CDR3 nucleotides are TGTGCTAGTGGTTTAGGGGGGGAATTCTACAATGAGCAGTTCTTC. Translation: CASGLGGEFYNEQFF.